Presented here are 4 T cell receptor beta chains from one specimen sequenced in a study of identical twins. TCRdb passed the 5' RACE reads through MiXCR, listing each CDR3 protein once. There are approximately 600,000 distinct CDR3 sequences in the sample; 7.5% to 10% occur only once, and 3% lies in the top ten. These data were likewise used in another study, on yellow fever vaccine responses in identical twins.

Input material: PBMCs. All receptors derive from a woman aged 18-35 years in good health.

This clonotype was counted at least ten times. CDR3 region: CSARLVSEQFF. As DNA, the CDR3 is TGCAGTGCTAGACTAGTCAGTGAGCAGTTCTTC. The chain has TRBV20-1 and TRBJ2-1, with D uncertain. The V gene lost 2 bases and the J gene lost 9 bases, with 8 bases spanning the gap. This CDR3 contains 11 residues. Germline lookup yields CDR1 DFQATT and CDR2 SNEGSKA (reference sequence).

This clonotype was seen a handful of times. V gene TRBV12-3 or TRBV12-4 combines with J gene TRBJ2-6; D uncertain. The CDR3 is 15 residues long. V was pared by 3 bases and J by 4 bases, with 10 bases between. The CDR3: CASSLGSDGANVLTF. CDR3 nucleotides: TGTGCCAGCAGTTTGGGTTCGGACGGGGCCAACGTCCTGACTTTC.

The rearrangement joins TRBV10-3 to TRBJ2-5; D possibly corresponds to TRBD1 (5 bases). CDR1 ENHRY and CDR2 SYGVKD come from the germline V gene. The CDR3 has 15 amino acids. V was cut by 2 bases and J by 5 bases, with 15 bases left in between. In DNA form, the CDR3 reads TGTGCCATCAGTGAGGCCCAGGGAAAAGGGGAGACCCAGTACTTC. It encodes CAISEAQGKGETQYF.

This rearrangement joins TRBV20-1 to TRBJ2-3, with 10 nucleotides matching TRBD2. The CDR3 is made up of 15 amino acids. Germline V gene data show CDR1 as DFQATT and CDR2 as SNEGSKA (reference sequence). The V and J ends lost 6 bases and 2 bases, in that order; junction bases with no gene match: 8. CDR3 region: CSAASSGGTTDTQYF. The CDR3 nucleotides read TGCAGTGCCGCCTCTAGCGGGGGAACCACAGATACGCAGTATTTT.